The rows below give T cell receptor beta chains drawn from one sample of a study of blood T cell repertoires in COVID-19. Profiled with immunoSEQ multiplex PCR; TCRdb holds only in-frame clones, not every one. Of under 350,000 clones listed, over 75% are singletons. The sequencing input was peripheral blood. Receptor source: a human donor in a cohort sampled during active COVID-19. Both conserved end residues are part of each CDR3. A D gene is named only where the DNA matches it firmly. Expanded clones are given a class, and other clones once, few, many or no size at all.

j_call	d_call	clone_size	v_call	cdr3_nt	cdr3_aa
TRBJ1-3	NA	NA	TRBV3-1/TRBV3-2	TGTGCCAGCAGCCACACAGGGAACGGAAACACCATATATTTT	CASSHTGNGNTIYF
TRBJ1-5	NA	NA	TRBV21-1	TGTGCCAGCAACAGGGGTCAGCCCCAGCATTTT	CASNRGQPQHF
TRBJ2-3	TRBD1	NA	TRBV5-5	TGTGCCAGCAGTCCGGGGACAGGCACAGATACGCAGTATTTT	CASSPGTGTDTQYF
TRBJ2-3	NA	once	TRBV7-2	TGTGCCAGCAGCTTAGAGGGAGGTACAGATACGCAGTATTTT	CASSLEGGTDTQYF
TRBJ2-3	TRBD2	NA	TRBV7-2	TGTGCCAGCAGCCAACAAGCCGGGACTAAGAGTGGTACGCAGTATTTT	CASSQQAGTKSGTQYF
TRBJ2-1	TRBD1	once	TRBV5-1	TGCGCCAGCAGCTTGGTAGCCGGGACAGGGCACAATGAGCAGTTCTTC	CASSLVAGTGHNEQFF
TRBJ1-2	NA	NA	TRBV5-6	TGTGCCAGCGCCCTTGGGGCTCGACAGTATGGCTACACCTTC	CASALGARQYGYTF
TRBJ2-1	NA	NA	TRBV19	TGTGCCAGTAGTGCCCCCCCGGGAGTGACTTACAATGAGCAGTTCTTC	CASSAPPGVTYNEQFF
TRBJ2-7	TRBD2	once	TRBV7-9	TGTGCCAGCAGCACCGCGGGGACTAGCGGTACCTACGAGCAGTACTTC	CASSTAGTSGTYEQYF
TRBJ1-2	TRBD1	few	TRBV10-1	TGCGCCAGCAGTGAATGGGACAGACAGTACCTTAACTATGGCTACACCTTC	CASSEWDRQYLNYGYTF
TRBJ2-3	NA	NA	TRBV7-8	TGTGCCAGCAGCTTCGCGGGGAGTAGCACAGATACGCAGTATTTT	CASSFAGSSTDTQYF
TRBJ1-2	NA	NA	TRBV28	TGTGCCAGCAGTACGGGAGGGGCCTATGGCTACACCTTC	CASSTGGAYGYTF
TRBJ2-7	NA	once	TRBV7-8	TGTGCCAGCAGCTTAGCATCCGGGACAATATACGAGCAGTACTTC	CASSLASGTIYEQYF
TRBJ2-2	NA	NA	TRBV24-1	TGTGCCACCAGAGGACAGCCAAGCACCGGGGAGCTGTTTTTT	CATRGQPSTGELFF
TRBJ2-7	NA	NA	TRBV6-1	TGTGCCAGCAGTGAATATAAGGGGTTTTTAGGCTACGAGCAGTACTTC	CASSEYKGFLGYEQYF
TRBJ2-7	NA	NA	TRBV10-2	TGCGCCAGCTCGGCGGGCTACGAGCAGTACTTC	CASSAGYEQYF
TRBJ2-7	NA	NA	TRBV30	TGTGCCTGGAGTGTGGGGGGCTACGAGCAGTACTTC	CAWSVGGYEQYF
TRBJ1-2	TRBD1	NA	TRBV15	TGTGCCACCAGCAGAGATCTGGGCAGGGGGCATGGCTACACCTTC	CATSRDLGRGHGYTF
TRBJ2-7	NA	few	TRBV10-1	TGCGCCAGCAGTGAAGGGATCGCTGGTGGGGCTGGCTACGAGCAGTACTTC	CASSEGIAGGAGYEQYF
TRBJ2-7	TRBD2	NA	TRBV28	TGTGCCAGCAGTTCCGGACTAGCTGGCTCCTACGAGCAGTACTTC	CASSSGLAGSYEQYF
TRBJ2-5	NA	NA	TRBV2	TGTGCCATGGACAGAGGGGAAGAGACCCAGTACTTC	CAMDRGEETQYF
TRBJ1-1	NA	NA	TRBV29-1	TGCAGCGTTGACAGGGGTCGGAACACTGAAGCTTTCTTT	CSVDRGRNTEAFF
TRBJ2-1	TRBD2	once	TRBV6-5	TGTGCCAGCCGTACTAGCGTGGGGACCTACAATGAGCAGTTCTTC	CASRTSVGTYNEQFF
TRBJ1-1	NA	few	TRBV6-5	TGTGCCAGCGCCAGGGAGAACACTGAAGCTTTCTTT	CASARENTEAFF
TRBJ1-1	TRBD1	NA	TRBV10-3	TGTGCCATCAGTAAAAGGACAGGGATGAACACTGAAGCTTTCTTT	CAISKRTGMNTEAFF
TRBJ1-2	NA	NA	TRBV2	TGTGCCAGCCAGGACTTAAACTATGGCTACACCTTC	CASQDLNYGYTF
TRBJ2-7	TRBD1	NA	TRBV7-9	TGTGCCAGCAGGCCAACTCCGGGACAGCGGACAATCTACGAGCAGTACTTC	CASRPTPGQRTIYEQYF
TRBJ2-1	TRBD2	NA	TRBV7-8	TGTGCCAGCAGTCGCCTGGCCGCTAGCGGGACCGGGGCGATGGTCAATGAGCAGTTCTTC	CASSRLAASGTGAMVNEQFF
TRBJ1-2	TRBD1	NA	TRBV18	TGTGCCAGCTCACCAACAGGGGCCTCACTCGCCTTCTATGGCTACACCTTC	CASSPTGASLAFYGYTF
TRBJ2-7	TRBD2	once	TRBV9	TGTGCCAGCAGCGTAGGACTAGCGGGTTCCTACGAGCAGTACTTC	CASSVGLAGSYEQYF
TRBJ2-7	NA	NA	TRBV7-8	TGTGCCAGCAGCTCCCGGGACACTTCCTACGAGCAGTACTTC	CASSSRDTSYEQYF
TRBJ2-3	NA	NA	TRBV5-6	TGTGCCAGCAGCCCCGGGCGGGGAGATACGCAGTATTTT	CASSPGRGDTQYF
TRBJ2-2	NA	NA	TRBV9	TGTGCCAGCAGTCTCCAGGGGTACACCGGGGAGCTGTTTTTT	CASSLQGYTGELFF
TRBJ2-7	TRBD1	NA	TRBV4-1	TGCGCCGCGCACAGGGGGCCCTTATCCTACGAGCAGTACTTC	CAAHRGPLSYEQYF
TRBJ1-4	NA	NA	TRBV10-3	TGTGCCATCAGTGGTAGCAGGGCTGAAAAACTGTTTTTT	CAISGSRAEKLFF
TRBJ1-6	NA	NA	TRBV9	TGTGCCAGCAGCCAAGAACCGGGGGGTAATTCACCCCTCCACTTT	CASSQEPGGNSPLHF
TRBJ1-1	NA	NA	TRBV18	TGTGCCAGCTCAAACAGGATAAACACTGAAGCTTTCTTT	CASSNRINTEAFF
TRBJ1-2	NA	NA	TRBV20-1	TGCAGTGCTAGGGTGCGCTATGGCTACACCTTC	CSARVRYGYTF
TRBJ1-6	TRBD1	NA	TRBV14	TGTGCCAGCAGCCGGGACAGGGGGTTTTCACCCCTCCACTTT	CASSRDRGFSPLHF
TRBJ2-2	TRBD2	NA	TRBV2	TGTGCCAGCGGGAGGGAGTACACCGGGGAGCTGTTTTTT	CASGREYTGELFF
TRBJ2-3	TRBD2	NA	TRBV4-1	TGCGCCAGCAGCCAAGATGGGGCGGGAGGGGGTACAGATACGCAGTATTTT	CASSQDGAGGGTDTQYF